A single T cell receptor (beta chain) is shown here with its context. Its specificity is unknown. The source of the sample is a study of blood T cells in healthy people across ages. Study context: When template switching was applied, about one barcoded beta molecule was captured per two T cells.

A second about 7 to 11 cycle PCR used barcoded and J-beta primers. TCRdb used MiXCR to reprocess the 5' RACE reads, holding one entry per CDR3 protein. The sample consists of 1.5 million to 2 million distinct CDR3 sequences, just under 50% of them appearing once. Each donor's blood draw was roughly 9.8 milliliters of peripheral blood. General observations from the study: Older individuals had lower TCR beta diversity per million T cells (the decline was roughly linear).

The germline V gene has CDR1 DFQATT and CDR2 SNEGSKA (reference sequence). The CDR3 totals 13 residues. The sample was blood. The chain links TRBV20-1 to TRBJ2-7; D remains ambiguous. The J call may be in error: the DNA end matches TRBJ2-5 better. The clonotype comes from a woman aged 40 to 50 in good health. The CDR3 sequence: CSARSTILGTQYF. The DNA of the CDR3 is TGCAGTGCTAGGAGTACCATTTTGGGGACCCAGTACTTC.